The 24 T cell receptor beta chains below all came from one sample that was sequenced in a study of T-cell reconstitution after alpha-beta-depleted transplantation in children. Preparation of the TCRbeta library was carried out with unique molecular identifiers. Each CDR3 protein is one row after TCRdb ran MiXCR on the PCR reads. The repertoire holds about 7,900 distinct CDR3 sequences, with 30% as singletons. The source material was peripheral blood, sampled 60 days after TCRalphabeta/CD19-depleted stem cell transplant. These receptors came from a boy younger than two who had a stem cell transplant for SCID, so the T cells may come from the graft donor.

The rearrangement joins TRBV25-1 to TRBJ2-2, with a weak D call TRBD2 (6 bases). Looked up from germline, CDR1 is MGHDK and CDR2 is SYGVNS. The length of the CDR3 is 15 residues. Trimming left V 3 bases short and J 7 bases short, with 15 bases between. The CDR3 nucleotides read TGTGCCAGCAGTGATTCGATTGGGGAGGACGGGGAGCTGTTTTTT. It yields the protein CASSDSIGEDGELFF.

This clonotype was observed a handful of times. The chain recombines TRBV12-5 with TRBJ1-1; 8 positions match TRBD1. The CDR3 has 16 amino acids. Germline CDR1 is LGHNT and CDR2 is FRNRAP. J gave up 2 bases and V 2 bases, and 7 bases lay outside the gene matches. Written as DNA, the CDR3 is TGTGCTAGTGGTTTGCTGACAGGGGAAACTAACACTGAAGCTTTCTTT. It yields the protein CASGLLTGETNTEAFF.

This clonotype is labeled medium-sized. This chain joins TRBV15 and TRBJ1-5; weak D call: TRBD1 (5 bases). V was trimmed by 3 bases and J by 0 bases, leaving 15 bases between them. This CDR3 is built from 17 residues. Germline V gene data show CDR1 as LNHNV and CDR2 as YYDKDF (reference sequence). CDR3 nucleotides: TGTGCCACCAGCAGCTTCCGACAGAAATATAGCAATCAGCCCCAGCATTTT. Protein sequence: CATSSFRQKYSNQPQHF.

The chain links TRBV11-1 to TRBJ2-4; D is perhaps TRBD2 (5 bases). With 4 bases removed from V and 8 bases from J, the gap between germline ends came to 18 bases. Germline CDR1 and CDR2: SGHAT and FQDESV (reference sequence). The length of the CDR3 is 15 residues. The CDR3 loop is CASSSSLGGRDIQYF. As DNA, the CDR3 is TGTGCCAGCAGCTCATCCCTAGGAGGAAGGGACATTCAGTACTTC.

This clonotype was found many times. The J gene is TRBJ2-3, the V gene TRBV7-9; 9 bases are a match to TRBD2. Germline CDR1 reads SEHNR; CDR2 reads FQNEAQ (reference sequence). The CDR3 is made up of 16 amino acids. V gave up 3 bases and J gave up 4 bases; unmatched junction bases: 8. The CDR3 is CASSFISGSSPDTQYF. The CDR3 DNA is TGTGCCAGCAGCTTTATTAGCGGGAGCTCCCCAGATACGCAGTATTTT.

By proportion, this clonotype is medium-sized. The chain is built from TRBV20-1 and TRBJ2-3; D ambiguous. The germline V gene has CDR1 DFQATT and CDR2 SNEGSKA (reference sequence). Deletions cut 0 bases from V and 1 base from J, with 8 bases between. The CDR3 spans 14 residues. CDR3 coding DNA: TGCAGTGCTAGAGACACTCTCGGCACAGATACGCAGTATTTT. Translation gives CSARDTLGTDTQYF.

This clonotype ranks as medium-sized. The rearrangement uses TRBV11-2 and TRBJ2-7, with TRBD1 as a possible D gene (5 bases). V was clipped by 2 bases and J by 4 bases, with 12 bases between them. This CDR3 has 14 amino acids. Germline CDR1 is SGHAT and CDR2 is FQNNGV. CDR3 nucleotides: TGTGCCAGCAGCTTAACCGCAGGGTCGTACGAGCAGTACTTC. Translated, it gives CASSLTAGSYEQYF.

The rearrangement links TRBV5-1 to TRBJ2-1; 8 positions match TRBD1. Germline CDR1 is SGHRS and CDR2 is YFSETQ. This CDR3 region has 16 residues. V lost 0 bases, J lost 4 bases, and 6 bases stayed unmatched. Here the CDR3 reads CASSLDGQGWYNEQFF. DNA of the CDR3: TGCGCCAGCAGCTTGGATGGACAGGGCTGGTACAATGAGCAGTTCTTC. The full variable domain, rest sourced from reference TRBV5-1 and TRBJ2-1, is KAGVTQTPRYLIKTRGQQVTLSCSPISGHRSVSWYQQTPGQGLQFLFEYFSETQRNKGNFPGRFSGRQFSNSRSEMNVSTLELGDSALYLCASSLDGQGWYNEQFFGPGTRLTVL.

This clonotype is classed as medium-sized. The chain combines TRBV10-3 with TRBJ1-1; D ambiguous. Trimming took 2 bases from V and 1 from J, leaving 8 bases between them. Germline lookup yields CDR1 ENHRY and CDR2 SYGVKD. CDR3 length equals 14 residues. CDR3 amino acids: CAISEAGKNTEAFF. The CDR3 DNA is TGTGCCATCAGTGAGGCGGGGAAGAACACTGAAGCTTTCTTT.

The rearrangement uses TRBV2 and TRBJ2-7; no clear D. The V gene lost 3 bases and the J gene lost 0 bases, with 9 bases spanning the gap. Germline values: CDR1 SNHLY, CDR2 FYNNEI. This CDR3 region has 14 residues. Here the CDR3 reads CASSDPGYSYEQYF. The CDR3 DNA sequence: TGTGCCAGCAGTGATCCTGGGTACTCCTACGAGCAGTACTTC. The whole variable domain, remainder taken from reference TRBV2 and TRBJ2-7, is EPEVTQTPSHQVTQMGQEVILRCVPISNHLYFYWYRQILGQKVEFLVSFYNNEISEKSEIFDDQFSVERPDGSNFTLKIRSTKLEDSAMYFCASSDPGYSYEQYFGPGTRLTVT.

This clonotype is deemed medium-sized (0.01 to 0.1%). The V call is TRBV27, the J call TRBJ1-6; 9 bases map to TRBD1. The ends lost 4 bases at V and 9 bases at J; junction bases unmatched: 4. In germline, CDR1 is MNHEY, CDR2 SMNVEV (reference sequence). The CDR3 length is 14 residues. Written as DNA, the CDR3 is TGTGCCAGCAGTTCACAGGGGGCTAGTTCACCCCTCCACTTT. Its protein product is CASSSQGASSPLHF.

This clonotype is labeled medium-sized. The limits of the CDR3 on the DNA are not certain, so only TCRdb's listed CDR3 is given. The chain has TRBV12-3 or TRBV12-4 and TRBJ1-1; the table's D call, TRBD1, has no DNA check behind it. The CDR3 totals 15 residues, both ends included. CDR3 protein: CASSSSTGMNTEAFF.

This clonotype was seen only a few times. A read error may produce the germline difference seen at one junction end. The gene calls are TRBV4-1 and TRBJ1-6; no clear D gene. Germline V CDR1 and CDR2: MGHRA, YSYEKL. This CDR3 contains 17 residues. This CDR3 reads CAMGPGLGLPYNSPLHF. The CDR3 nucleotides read TGTGCCATGGGCCCCGGGCTGGGTTTACCCTATAATTCACCCCTCCACTTT.

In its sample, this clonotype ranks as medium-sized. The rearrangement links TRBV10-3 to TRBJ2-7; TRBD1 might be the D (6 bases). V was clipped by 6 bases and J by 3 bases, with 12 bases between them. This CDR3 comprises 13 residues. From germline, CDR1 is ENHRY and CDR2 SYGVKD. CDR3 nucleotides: TGTGCCATCAGCCTTACAGGGAACTACGAGCAGTACTTC. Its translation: CAISLTGNYEQYF.

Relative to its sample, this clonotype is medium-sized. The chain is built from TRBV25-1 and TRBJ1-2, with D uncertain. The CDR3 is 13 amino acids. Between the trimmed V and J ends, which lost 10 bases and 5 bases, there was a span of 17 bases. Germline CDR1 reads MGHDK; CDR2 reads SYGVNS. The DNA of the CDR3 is TGTGCCAAACTCTACCAAGCGGATTATGGCTACACCTTC. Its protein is CAKLYQADYGYTF.

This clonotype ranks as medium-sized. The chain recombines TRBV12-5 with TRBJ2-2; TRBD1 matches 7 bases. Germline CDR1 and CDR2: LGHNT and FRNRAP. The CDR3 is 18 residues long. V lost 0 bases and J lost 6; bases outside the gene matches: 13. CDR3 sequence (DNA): TGTGCTAGTGGTTTGGTACCAGACAGGGTCCCATGGGCCGGGGAGCTGTTTTTT. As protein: CASGLVPDRVPWAGELFF.

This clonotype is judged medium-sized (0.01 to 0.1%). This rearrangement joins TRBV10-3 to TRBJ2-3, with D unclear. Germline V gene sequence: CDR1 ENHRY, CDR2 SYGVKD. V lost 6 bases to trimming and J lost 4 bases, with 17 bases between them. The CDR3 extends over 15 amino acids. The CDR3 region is CAIRPGPFQADTQYF. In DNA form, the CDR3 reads TGTGCCATCAGACCGGGCCCGTTCCAGGCAGATACGCAGTATTTT.

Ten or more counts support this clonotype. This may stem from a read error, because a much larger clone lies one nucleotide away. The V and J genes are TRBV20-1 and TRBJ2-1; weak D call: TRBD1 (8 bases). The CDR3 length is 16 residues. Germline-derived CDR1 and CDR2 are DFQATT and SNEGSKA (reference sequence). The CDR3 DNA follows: TGCTGTGCTAGAGTGGACAGGGAGGGGATTTACAATGAGCAGTTCTTC. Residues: CCARVDREGIYNEQFF.

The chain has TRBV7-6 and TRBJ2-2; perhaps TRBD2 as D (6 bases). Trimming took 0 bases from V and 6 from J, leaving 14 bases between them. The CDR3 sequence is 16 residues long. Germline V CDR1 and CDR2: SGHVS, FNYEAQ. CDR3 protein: CASSLAAGTMAGELFF. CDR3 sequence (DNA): TGTGCCAGCAGCTTAGCGGCGGGAACAATGGCCGGGGAGCTGTTTTTT.

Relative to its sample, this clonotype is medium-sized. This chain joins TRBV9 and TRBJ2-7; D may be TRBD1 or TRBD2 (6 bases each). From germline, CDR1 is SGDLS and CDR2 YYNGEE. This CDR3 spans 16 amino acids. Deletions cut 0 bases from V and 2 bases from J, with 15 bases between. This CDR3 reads CASSVESSRGPYEQYF. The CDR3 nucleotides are TGTGCCAGCAGCGTAGAATCGAGCCGGGGGCCCTACGAGCAGTACTTC.

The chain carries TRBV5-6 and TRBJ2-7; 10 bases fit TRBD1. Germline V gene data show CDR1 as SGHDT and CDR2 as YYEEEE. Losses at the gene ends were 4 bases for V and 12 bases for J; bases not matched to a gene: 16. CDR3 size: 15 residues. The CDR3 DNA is TGTGCCAGCAGCCGCCGGGACAGGGGCTTTGGCTCTCCGTACTTC. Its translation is CASSRRDRGFGSPYF. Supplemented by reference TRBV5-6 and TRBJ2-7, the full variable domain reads DAGVTQSPTHLIKTRGQQVTLRCSPKSGHDTVSWYQQALGQGPQFIFQYYEEEERQRGNFPDRFSGHQFPNYSSELNVNALLLGDSALYLCASSRRDRGFGSPYFGPGTRLTVT.

CDR3 sequence (DNA): TGCGCCAGCAAATTCAACAATGAGCAGTTCTTC. Amino acid sequence: CASKFNNEQFF. This chain connects TRBV5-1 to TRBJ2-1; D is undetermined. V was shortened by 6 bases and J by 5 bases, with 6 bases between the two germline ends. CDR1 is SGHRS and CDR2 is YFSETQ in the germline V gene. The CDR3 runs 11 residues.

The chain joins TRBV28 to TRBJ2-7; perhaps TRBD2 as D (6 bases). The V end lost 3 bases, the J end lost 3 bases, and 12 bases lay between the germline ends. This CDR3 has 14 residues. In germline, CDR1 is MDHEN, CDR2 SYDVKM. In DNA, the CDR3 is TGTGCCAGCAGTTTGTTGCGGGACGGCTACGAGCAGTACTTC. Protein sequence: CASSLLRDGYEQYF.

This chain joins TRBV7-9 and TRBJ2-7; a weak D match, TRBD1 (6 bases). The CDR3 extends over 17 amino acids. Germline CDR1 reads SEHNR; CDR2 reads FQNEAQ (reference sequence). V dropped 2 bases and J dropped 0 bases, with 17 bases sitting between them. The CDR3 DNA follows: TGTGCCAGCAGCTTAAGGGGGAGCGGCCTGAGCTCCTACGAGCAGTACTTC. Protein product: CASSLRGSGLSSYEQYF.